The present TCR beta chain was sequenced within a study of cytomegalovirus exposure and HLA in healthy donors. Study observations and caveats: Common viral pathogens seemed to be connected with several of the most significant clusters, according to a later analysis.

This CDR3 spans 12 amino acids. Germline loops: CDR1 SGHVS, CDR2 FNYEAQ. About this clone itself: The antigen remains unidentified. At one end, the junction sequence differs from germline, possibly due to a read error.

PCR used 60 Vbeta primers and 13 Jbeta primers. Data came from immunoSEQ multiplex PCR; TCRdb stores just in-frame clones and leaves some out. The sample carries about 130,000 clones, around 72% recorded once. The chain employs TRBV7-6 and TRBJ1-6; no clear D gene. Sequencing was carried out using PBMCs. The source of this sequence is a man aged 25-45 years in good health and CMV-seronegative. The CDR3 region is CASSPLNSPLHF. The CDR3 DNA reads TGTGCCAGCAGCCCCCTTAATTCGCCCCTCCACTTT.